These 13 T cell receptor beta chains were all obtained from the same sample, sequenced in a study of graft-versus-host responses after intestinal transplantation. Their target antigens are unknown. TCRdb keeps only in-frame clones here, not all; method: immunoSEQ multiplex PCR. This sample has tens of thousands of clones, with 90% to 95% found just once. The specimen was unstimulated CD4+ T cells sorted from spleen or lymph node cells, collected before transplant. The receptors shown here come from a human donor who was the organ donor for an intestinal transplant.

This clone has only one observation. The rearrangement joins TRBV5-4 to TRBJ2-5, with D perhaps assigned TRBD1 or TRBD2 (5 bases each). V was clipped by 0 bases and J by 1 base, with 10 bases between them. Germline V gives CDR1 SGHNT, CDR2 YYREEE (reference sequence). The CDR3 contains 15 residues. The CDR3 sequence is CASSLEVGTQETQYF. CDR3 bases: TGTGCCAGCAGCTTGGAAGTAGGGACCCAAGAGACCCAGTACTTC.

V and J are TRBV5-1 and TRBJ1-3; the D gene is possibly TRBD1 (5 bases). The CDR3 consists of 13 residues. Germline values: CDR1 SGHRS, CDR2 YFSETQ. Trimming cost V 7 bases and J 0 bases, with 8 bases left between them. The CDR3 sequence is CASGRVSGNTIYF. In DNA, the CDR3 is TGCGCCAGCGGCAGGGTCTCTGGAAACACCATATATTTT.

This chain joins TRBV27 and TRBJ2-3; 8 positions agree with TRBD1. The CDR3 has 17 residues. V gave up 6 bases and J gave up 1 base; unmatched junction bases: 12. Germline values: CDR1 MNHEY, CDR2 SMNVEV (reference sequence). The CDR3 spells CASRPTTGGRGTDTQYF. CDR3 sequence (DNA): TGTGCCAGCAGGCCGACAACAGGGGGTAGGGGCACAGATACGCAGTATTTT.

This clone came up a few times. DNA of the CDR3: TGTGCCATCAGTGAAGGCAGCATTTACGAAAACACCATATATTTT. It is translated as CAISEGSIYENTIYF. The chain recombines TRBV10-3 with TRBJ1-3; D is undetermined. Trimming removed 3 bases at V and 6 bases at J, with 15 bases between. Germline loops: CDR1 ENHRY, CDR2 SYGVKD. The CDR3 sequence is 15 residues long.

The chain recombines TRBV19 with TRBJ2-7, with D uncertain. The CDR3 contains 14 residues. Trimming left V 1 base short and J 5 bases short, with 12 bases between. The V gene's germline CDR1 is LNHDA and CDR2 SQIVND (reference sequence). CDR3 amino acids: CASSIVARPNEQYF. The CDR3 nucleotides are TGTGCCAGTAGTATAGTGGCCCGTCCCAACGAGCAGTACTTC.

The rearrangement joins TRBV6-5 to TRBJ2-7, with D perhaps matching TRBD2 (5 bases). V was shortened by 4 bases and J by 5 bases, with 15 bases between the two germline ends. The CDR3 extends over 14 amino acids. Germline V gene data show CDR1 as MNHEY and CDR2 as SVGAGI. The CDR3 here is CASSSGLGNNEQYF. In nucleotides, the CDR3 is TGTGCCAGCAGTTCAGGACTGGGGAACAACGAGCAGTACTTC.

The chain has TRBV18 and TRBJ2-5, with D perhaps matching TRBD1 or TRBD2 (7 bases each). TRBJ2-7 matches the DNA end more closely, so the J call is doubtful. This CDR3 region has 14 residues. The germline V gene encodes CDR1 KGHSH and CDR2 LQKENI. CDR3 sequence: CASSRQGGTYEQYF. The CDR3 DNA reads as TGTGCCAGCTCCCGACAGGGAGGGACCTACGAGCAGTACTTC.

The rearrangement links TRBV9 to TRBJ1-2; a weak D match, TRBD1 (5 bases). The ends were cut back, 0 bases at V and 4 bases at J, with 7 bases in the middle. Per germline, CDR1 SGDLS and CDR2 YYNGEE. This CDR3 region has 13 residues. As DNA, the CDR3 is TGTGCCAGCAGCGTAGGAGACAGCTATGGCTACACCTTC. Its protein is CASSVGDSYGYTF.

V is TRBV6-4 and J is TRBJ2-3; D may be TRBD1 (5 bases). This CDR3 has 15 amino acids. V was cut by 3 bases and J by 2 bases, with 12 bases left in between. Germline CDR1 reads MRHNA; CDR2 reads SNTAGT. The CDR3 here is CASSEQGGATDTQYF. The CDR3 DNA reads as TGTGCCAGCAGTGAGCAGGGTGGAGCCACAGATACGCAGTATTTT.

Here the CDR3 reads CASSHKLAGGVYTQYF. The CDR3, as DNA: TGTGCCAGCAGCCACAAACTAGCGGGGGGAGTGTATACGCAGTATTTT. The genes are TRBV4-2 and TRBJ2-3, with 12 bases matching TRBD2. CDR3 length equals 16 residues. Germline V gives CDR1 LGHNA, CDR2 YNFKEQ. The junction had 8 bases not matched to a gene; V was cut back by 3 bases and J by 7 bases.

The rearrangement uses TRBV6-5 and TRBJ1-2, with D maybe TRBD1 (5 bases). The CDR3 sequence is 13 residues long. The germline V gene has CDR1 MNHEY and CDR2 SVGAGI. V was trimmed by 5 bases and J by 2 bases, leaving 9 bases between them. CDR3: CASSKTGNYGYTF. CDR3 sequence (DNA): TGTGCCAGCAGTAAAACAGGAAACTATGGCTACACCTTC.

The chain carries TRBV6-5 and TRBJ1-2; D gene uncertain. CDR3 length: 12 amino acids. Trimming took 2 bases from V and 3 from J, leaving 4 bases between them. Germline assignment: CDR1 MNHEY and CDR2 SVGAGI. CDR3: CASSYGHYGYTF. CDR3 bases: TGTGCCAGCAGTTACGGACACTATGGCTACACCTTC.

This chain uses TRBV7-2 with TRBJ2-3; D may be TRBD2 (6 bases). Germline V CDR1 and CDR2: SGHTA, FQGNSA. The CDR3 covers 14 residues. The V and J ends lost 0 bases and 2 bases respectively, with 6 bases between them. The CDR3 DNA is TGTGCCAGCAGCTTAGCGGGACTCACAGATACGCAGTATTTT. It encodes CASSLAGLTDTQYF. The full variable domain, with the rest looked up from reference TRBV7-2 and TRBJ2-3, is GAGVSQSPSNKVTEKGKDVELRCDPISGHTALYWYRQSLGQGLEFLIYFQGNSAPDKSGLPSDRFSAERTGGSVSTLTIQRTQQEDSAVYLCASSLAGLTDTQYFGPGTRLTVL.